These 30 T cell receptor beta chains originate from one sample sequenced in a study of cytomegalovirus exposure and HLA in healthy donors. Produced via immunoSEQ multiplex PCR; TCRdb's table is partial and in-frame only. The sample consists of fewer than 55,000 clones, roughly nine tenths of them appearing once. The sample consisted of PBMCs. The receptors stem from a man younger than 30 in good health and CMV-seronegative.

The chain has TRBV28 and TRBJ1-1, with D perhaps TRBD1 (5 bases). V was pared by 6 bases and J by 2 bases, with 19 bases between. CDR3 length equals 16 residues. Germline-derived CDR1 and CDR2 are MDHEN and SYDVKM. The CDR3 nucleotides are TGTGCCAGCAGCCCACCGCGACCAGGGATAAACACTGAAGCTTTCTTT. It yields the protein CASSPPRPGINTEAFF.

The V call is TRBV2, the J call TRBJ2-5; no clear D gene. V lost 6 bases and J lost 4, with 9 bases in between. The CDR3 spans 12 residues. Germline assignment: CDR1 SNHLY and CDR2 FYNNEI. In DNA, the CDR3 is TGTGCCAGCAGCTACAGTGGAGAGACCCAGTACTTC. Its translation: CASSYSGETQYF.

The chain links TRBV18 to TRBJ2-1; D may be TRBD2 (5 bases). The CDR3 totals 13 residues. V dropped 2 bases and J dropped 5 bases, with 7 bases sitting between them. Germline loops: CDR1 KGHSH, CDR2 LQKENI. The CDR3 nucleotides are TGTGCCAGCTCACCATCGCGGGACAATGAGCAGTTCTTC. This codes for CASSPSRDNEQFF. The complete variable domain, with remaining parts taken from reference TRBV18 and TRBJ2-1, reads NAGVMQNPRHLVRRRGQEARLRCSPMKGHSHVYWYRQLPEEGLKFMVYLQKENIIDESGMPKERFSAEFPKEGPSILRIQQVVRGDSAAYFCASSPSRDNEQFFGPGTRLTVL.

The J gene is TRBJ2-2, the V gene TRBV7-8, with a possible D match to TRBD1 (5 bases). Trimming took off 8 bases at V and 7 bases at J, with 17 bases between the two ends. The CDR3 is 14 amino acids. Germline loops: CDR1 SGHVS, CDR2 FQNEAQ. The CDR3 is CASQARVVFGELFF. The CDR3 DNA is TGTGCCAGCCAAGCCAGGGTAGTCTTCGGGGAGCTGTTTTTT.

The V and J genes are TRBV28 and TRBJ1-2, with a possible D match to TRBD1 (5 bases). The germline V gene has CDR1 MDHEN and CDR2 SYDVKM. CDR3 length equals 13 residues. The V and J ends lost 10 bases and 7 bases respectively, with 19 bases between them. In DNA, the CDR3 is TGTGCCACCCGCAGGGTTTTGAGTCGTGGCTACACCTTC. Translated: CATRRVLSRGYTF.

The rearrangement links TRBV6-5 to TRBJ2-7, with 14 bases matching TRBD2. The germline CDR1 and CDR2 sequences are MNHEY and SVGAGI. J was trimmed by 7 bases and V by 0 bases; bases with no gene match: 5. The CDR3 sequence is 16 residues long. This CDR3 is CASSYSRGLAGDEQYF. CDR3 bases: TGTGCCAGCAGTTACTCGAGGGGACTAGCGGGAGATGAGCAGTACTTC.

The rearrangement uses TRBV21-1 and TRBJ1-2. TRBV21-1 is shown as a pseudogene. CDR3 length equals 12 residues. The CDR3 is CARDRSNYGYTF. CDR3 sequence (DNA): TGTGCGCGTGATCGGTCTAACTATGGCTACACCTTC.

The CDR3 DNA reads as TGTGCCAGCAGCTTGGTGGGCTACTCCCCGGGGGAGCTGTTTTTT. Encoded protein: CASSLVGYSPGELFF. The J gene is TRBJ2-2, the V gene TRBV5-4, with D uncertain. V shed 0 bases and J shed 8 bases, with 14 bases lying between them. This CDR3 has 15 residues. Germline V gene lookup returns CDR1 SGHNT and CDR2 YYREEE (reference sequence).

The gene calls are TRBV6-1 and TRBJ1-5, with 11 nucleotides matching TRBD1. The CDR3 runs 15 residues. CDR1 is MNHNS and CDR2 is SASEGT in the germline V gene. After removal of 1 base from V and 6 bases from J, the junction contained 2 bases not matched to a gene. Here the CDR3 DNA reads TGTGCCAGCAGTGAAGGGACAGGGGGCGGTCAGCCCCAGCATTTT. Translation: CASSEGTGGGQPQHF.

V gene TRBV11-1 combines with J gene TRBJ2-1; 12 positions agree with TRBD2. Germline CDR1 is SGHAT and CDR2 is FQDESV (reference sequence). V shed 5 bases, J shed 5 bases, and the junction held 4 bases outside the gene matches. The CDR3 consists of 15 residues. The CDR3: CASSPSGRAHNEQFF. The CDR3 region has the DNA TGTGCCAGCAGCCCTAGCGGGAGGGCCCACAATGAGCAGTTCTTC.

V usage is TRBV9 and J usage is TRBJ2-1; 12 bases align to TRBD2. Germline lookup yields CDR1 SGDLS and CDR2 YYNGEE. V shed 2 bases, J shed 8 bases, and the junction held 5 bases outside the gene matches. This CDR3 contains 15 residues. CDR3: CASSVKLAGGDEQFF. DNA for the CDR3: TGTGCCAGCAGCGTCAAACTAGCGGGAGGAGATGAGCAGTTCTTC.

This chain joins TRBV2 and TRBJ1-5; D not resolved. Germline V gives CDR1 SNHLY, CDR2 FYNNEI. V lost 6 bases, J lost 6 bases, and 12 bases lay in between. The length of the CDR3 is 13 residues. CDR3 sequence: CASRYSTSQPQHF. The CDR3 DNA is TGTGCCAGCAGGTACAGTACTTCTCAGCCCCAGCATTTT.

The J gene is TRBJ2-7, the V gene TRBV12-5, with 7 bases lining up with TRBD1. CDR1 and CDR2 from the germline V gene are LGHNT and FRNRAP. J lost 0 bases, V lost 3 bases, and 5 bases had no gene match. This CDR3 has 15 amino acids. In nucleotides, the CDR3 is TGTGCTAGTGGTTTCCGGGACAGTCGCTCCTACGAGCAGTACTTC. It encodes CASGFRDSRSYEQYF.

The rearrangement uses TRBV19 and TRBJ2-3; D uncertain. Germline assignment: CDR1 LNHDA and CDR2 SQIVND (reference sequence). CDR3 length equals 12 residues. The germline V and J ends were trimmed by 3 bases and 6 bases, with 7 bases remaining between them. The CDR3 nucleotides read TGTGCCAGTAGTATTCCCCTGGATACGCAGTATTTT. Translating it yields CASSIPLDTQYF.

V is TRBV6-5 and J is TRBJ2-3; no firm D call. Germline CDR1 MNHEY, CDR2 SVGAGI. Trimming removed 2 bases at V and 1 base at J, with 4 bases between. This CDR3 region has 13 residues. The CDR3 DNA reads TGTGCCAGCAGTTACCTCCGCACAGATACGCAGTATTTT. Its translation is CASSYLRTDTQYF.

V and J are TRBV11-2 and TRBJ2-1; 15 nucleotides match TRBD2. Looked up from germline, CDR1 is SGHAT and CDR2 is FQNNGV. This CDR3 spans 16 amino acids. V lost 5 bases to trimming and J lost 11 bases; unmatched junction nucleotides: 10. This CDR3 is CASSTLPGLAGGKQFF. The CDR3 nucleotides are TGTGCCAGCAGCACCCTCCCGGGACTAGCGGGAGGTAAGCAGTTCTTC.

The genes are TRBV5-1 and TRBJ2-1; a possible D gene is TRBD2 (5 bases). Trimming shortened V by 1 base and J by 6 bases, and 14 bases separated the two germline ends. Germline CDR1 is SGHRS and CDR2 is YFSETQ. The CDR3 runs 15 residues. The CDR3 DNA reads as TGCGCCAGCAGCTTGAGGGAGAGTTCGGGCAATGAGCAGTTCTTC. As protein: CASSLRESSGNEQFF.

This sequence joins TRBV7-9 and TRBJ2-1, with 9 nucleotides matching TRBD2. The ends lost 5 bases at V and 15 bases at J; junction bases unmatched: 14. This CDR3 comprises 14 residues. Per germline, CDR1 SEHNR and CDR2 FQNEAQ (reference sequence). The CDR3 DNA sequence: TGTGCCAGCAGCCGAGCGATAGCGGGAGATTTCCTGTTCTTC. Its translation is CASSRAIAGDFLFF.

The chain links TRBV18 to TRBJ2-3; a possible D gene is TRBD1 (6 bases). Between the trimmed V and J ends, which lost 9 bases and 3 bases, there was a span of 22 bases. The germline gives CDR1 KGHSH, CDR2 LQKENI. The CDR3 has 16 amino acids. CDR3 loop: CASIKKKGQGTDTQYF. The CDR3 DNA sequence: TGTGCCAGTATTAAGAAGAAGGGGCAGGGGACAGATACGCAGTATTTT.

The J gene is TRBJ2-2, the V gene TRBV5-4, with 8 bases matching TRBD2. The ends lost 6 bases at V and 1 base at J; junction bases unmatched: 8. The CDR3 is 16 amino acids. The germline CDR1 and CDR2 sequences are SGHNT and YYREEE (reference sequence). The CDR3 protein is CASTWGSGMNTGELFF. In DNA, the CDR3 is TGTGCCAGCACCTGGGGTAGCGGGATGAACACCGGGGAGCTGTTTTTT. Looking up the rest from reference TRBV5-4 and TRBJ2-2 gives the full variable domain: ETGVTQSPTHLIKTRGQQVTLRCSSQSGHNTVSWYQQALGQGPQFIFQYYREEENGRGNFPPRFSGLQFPNYSSELNVNALELDDSALYLCASTWGSGMNTGELFFGEGSRLTVL.

This chain connects TRBV4-3 to TRBJ1-3; D not certain. V lost 0 bases to trimming and J lost 4 bases, with 16 bases between them. Germline V gene lookup returns CDR1 LGHNA and CDR2 YSLEER. The CDR3 consists of 17 residues. CDR3 loop: CASSQESPGRSGNTIYF. The DNA of the CDR3 is TGCGCCAGCAGCCAAGAAAGTCCCGGGAGATCAGGAAACACCATATATTTT.

The rearrangement uses TRBV30 and TRBJ2-1; D not resolved. Trimming took off 3 bases at V and 7 bases at J, with 13 bases between the two ends. Germline CDR1 is GTSNPN and CDR2 is SVGIG (reference sequence). The CDR3 totals 13 residues. The CDR3 reads CAWSITARNEQFF. The DNA of the CDR3 is TGTGCCTGGAGCATTACCGCCCGGAATGAGCAGTTCTTC. The whole variable domain, remainder taken from reference TRBV30 and TRBJ2-1, is SQTIHQWPATLVQPVGSPLSLECTVEGTSNPNLYWYRQAAGRGLQLLFYSVGIGQISSEVPQNLSASRPQDRQFILSSKKLLLSDSGFYLCAWSITARNEQFFGPGTRLTVL.

The CDR3 nucleotides read TGTGCCAGCAGTGACCGGGCGGGAGGGGACTCAGATACGCAGTATTTT. Residues: CASSDRAGGDSDTQYF. The chain recombines TRBV6-4 with TRBJ2-3, with 9 bases identical to TRBD2. V gave up 2 bases and J gave up 4 bases; unmatched junction bases: 7. Germline CDR1 MRHNA, CDR2 SNTAGT. This CDR3 is built from 16 residues.

The chain has TRBV5-1 and TRBJ2-7; 10 nucleotides match TRBD2. Losses at the gene ends were 1 base for V and 3 bases for J; bases not matched to a gene: 1. CDR1 is SGHRS, CDR2 YFSETQ, per germline. The CDR3 length is 14 residues. The CDR3 nucleotides are TGCGCCAGCAGCTTGACTAGCGGGATCTACGAGCAGTACTTC. This sequence encodes CASSLTSGIYEQYF.

The rearrangement joins TRBV10-1 to TRBJ2-2; 8 bases are a match to TRBD1. Germline V gene lookup returns CDR1 WNHNN and CDR2 SYGVQD (reference sequence). The CDR3 has 15 amino acids. Losses at the gene ends were 6 bases for V and 0 bases for J; bases not matched to a gene: 3. The CDR3 sequence: CASSETGANTGELFF. CDR3 sequence (DNA): TGCGCCAGCAGCGAGACAGGGGCGAACACCGGGGAGCTGTTTTTT.

A note on this clone: A junction boundary mismatches the germline segment, possibly from a read error. This chain joins TRBV5-6 and TRBJ2-3; TRBD2 matches 7 bases. Germline V gene sequence: CDR1 SGHDT, CDR2 YYEEEE. This CDR3 is built from 14 residues. The DNA of the CDR3 is TGTACCAGCAGCGTCGGGGAGGGCAGGGATACGCAGTATTTT. Translated: CTSSVGEGRDTQYF.

The chain joins TRBV28 to TRBJ2-1; weak D call: TRBD1 (6 bases). There are 15 residues in the CDR3. Per germline, CDR1 MDHEN and CDR2 SYDVKM. Trimming removed 2 bases at V and 8 bases at J, with 16 bases between. The CDR3 nucleotides are TGTGCCAGCAGTTTAGGGGGCGGTGAGGGGTATGAGCAGTTCTTC. It codes for CASSLGGGEGYEQFF.

V gene TRBV28 combines with J gene TRBJ2-1, with 11 positions matching TRBD2. Trimming took 7 bases from V and 6 from J; bases not matched to a gene: 8. The CDR3 has 15 residues. The germline gives CDR1 MDHEN, CDR2 SYDVKM. CDR3 sequence: CASTIDSGRANEQFF. In DNA form, the CDR3 reads TGTGCCAGCACCATAGATAGCGGGAGGGCCAATGAGCAGTTCTTC.

The V and J genes are TRBV27 and TRBJ2-1; weak D call: TRBD1 (6 bases). The CDR3 covers 12 residues. Trimming removed 5 bases at V and 10 bases at J, with 12 bases between. Germline V CDR1 and CDR2: MNHEY, SMNVEV (reference sequence). In DNA form, the CDR3 reads TGTGCCAGCAGTGCGTACAGGGAAGAGCAGTTCTTC. Amino acid sequence: CASSAYREEQFF.

The chain is built from TRBV7-8 and TRBJ2-3, with 9 bases fitting TRBD1. With 5 bases clipped from V and 4 bases from J, the junction kept 7 bases outside the gene matches. The CDR3 consists of 15 residues. Germline CDR1 is SGHVS and CDR2 is FQNEAQ. The CDR3 loop reads CASSTRQGGADTQYF. CDR3 DNA sequence: TGTGCCAGCAGCACAAGACAGGGGGGCGCAGATACGCAGTATTTT.